The 11 T cell receptor beta chains in this list originate from one sample, sequenced in a study of cytomegalovirus exposure and HLA in healthy donors. With 60 Vbeta and 13 Jbeta primers, the PCR was carried out. TCRdb's copy holds only in-frame clones and misses some; the assay was immunoSEQ multiplex PCR. The sample consists of about 250,000 clones, roughly two thirds of them appearing once. Sequenced input: PBMCs. These receptors were taken from a female donor in good health and CMV-seronegative.

V and J are TRBV30 and TRBJ1-1; D perhaps matches TRBD1 (5 bases). This CDR3 has 17 residues. Per germline, CDR1 GTSNPN and CDR2 SVGIG (reference sequence). V lost 5 bases and J lost 4, with 26 bases in between. In nucleotides, the CDR3 is TGTGCCTGGGGTGACTCGGGGTACTACATGGGGGGCACTGAAGCTTTCTTT. This gives the protein CAWGDSGYYMGGTEAFF.

V usage is TRBV7-2 and J usage is TRBJ2-1, with D possibly being TRBD2 (5 bases). The CDR3 length is 12 residues. V lost 2 bases and J 7 bases, leaving 6 bases between the germline ends. Germline-derived CDR1 and CDR2 are SGHTA and FQGNSA. CDR3 sequence (DNA): TGTGCCAGCAGCTTAACGGGAAATGAGCAGTTCTTC. Its translation is CASSLTGNEQFF.

This clone was detected only once. This chain joins TRBV11-2 and TRBJ1-3; D is unresolved. Trimming took off 5 bases at V and 0 bases at J, with 14 bases between the two ends. The CDR3 sequence is 16 residues long. Looked up from germline, CDR1 is SGHAT and CDR2 is FQNNGV. As DNA, the CDR3 is TGTGCCAGCAGCGCGGGGTCTTTCTTCTCTGGAAACACCATATATTTT. Residues: CASSAGSFFSGNTIYF.

V is TRBV28 and J is TRBJ1-6; D is possibly TRBD1 (5 bases). The CDR3 runs to 17 residues. The germline V and J ends were trimmed by 5 bases and 8 bases, with 22 bases remaining between them. Germline CDR1 reads MDHEN; CDR2 reads SYDVKM. CDR3 DNA: TGTGCCAGCAGTCTCCCCGACGGGGGTGCACCTTATTCACCCCTCCACTTT. Residues: CASSLPDGGAPYSPLHF.

This sequence joins TRBV27 and TRBJ2-5, with D unresolved. The CDR3 is made up of 15 amino acids. V was clipped by 3 bases and J by 0 bases, with 11 bases between them. CDR1 is MNHEY, CDR2 SMNVEV, per germline (reference sequence). The DNA of the CDR3 is TGTGCCAGCAGTTTCGGCCAGACTTACCAAGAGACCCAGTACTTC. Translated, it gives CASSFGQTYQETQYF.

In the case of this clone: The junction departs from the called germline gene at one end, perhaps through a read error. The chain joins TRBV7-9 to TRBJ1-1; 9 nucleotides match TRBD1. The CDR3 length is 14 residues. Germline V gene data show CDR1 as SEHNR and CDR2 as FQNEAQ (reference sequence). DNA of the CDR3: TGTTCCAGCCGAACAGGGGGCGGGAACACTGAAGCTTTCTTT. This gives the protein CSSRTGGGNTEAFF.

A few counts support this clone. The CDR3 spells CAISESRGLKNSPLHF. The CDR3 DNA reads as TGTGCCATCAGTGAGAGCAGGGGGCTGAAGAATTCACCCCTCCACTTT. This rearrangement joins TRBV10-3 to TRBJ1-6, with 8 positions matching TRBD1. CDR3 length: 16 amino acids. Trimming removed 2 bases from V and 7 bases from J; junction bases left unmatched: 7. Germline V gives CDR1 ENHRY, CDR2 SYGVKD.

V is TRBV7-9 and J is TRBJ1-1; D remains unclear. CDR3 length equals 12 residues. V was trimmed by 10 bases and J by 10 bases, leaving 19 bases between them. CDR1 is SEHNR and CDR2 is FQNEAQ in the germline V gene (reference sequence). CDR3 in amino acids: CATSRGTEIAFF. The CDR3 DNA reads TGTGCCACCTCCAGAGGTACGGAGATAGCTTTCTTT. Full variable domain (remainder filled in from reference TRBV7-9 and TRBJ1-1): DTGVSQNPRHKITKRGQNVTFRCDPISEHNRLYWYRQTLGQGPEFLTYFQNEAQLEKSRLLSDRFSAERPKGSFSTLEIQRTEQGDSAMYLCATSRGTEIAFFGQGTRLTVV.

CDR3 sequence (DNA): TGTGCCAGCAGCTTGGGCCGCACAGGGACGAACACCGGGGAGCTGTTTTTT. It specifies CASSLGRTGTNTGELFF. The chain employs TRBV7-8 and TRBJ2-2, with D possibly matching TRBD1 (6 bases). V was trimmed by 3 bases and J by 0 bases, leaving 14 bases between them. From germline, CDR1 is SGHVS and CDR2 FQNEAQ. CDR3 length equals 17 residues. Full variable domain (missing parts from reference TRBV7-8 and TRBJ2-2): GAGVSQSPRYKVAKRGQDVALRCDPISGHVSLFWYQQALGQGPEFLTYFQNEAQLDKSGLPSDRFFAERPEGSVSTLKIQRTQQEDSAVYLCASSLGRTGTNTGELFFGEGSRLTVL.

The chain carries TRBV6-5 and TRBJ2-3, with D maybe TRBD2 (6 bases). CDR1 is MNHEY and CDR2 is SVGAGI in the germline V gene. Trimming shortened V by 3 bases and J by 0 bases, and 7 bases separated the two germline ends. CDR3 size: 14 residues. The CDR3 DNA is TGTGCCAGCAGTTATGGGGGGAGCACAGATACGCAGTATTTT. This codes for CASSYGGSTDTQYF.

A word on this clone: At the DNA level, this CDR3 is encoded by other sequences in the same sample as well. The genes are TRBV9 and TRBJ2-7; 9 nucleotides agree with TRBD1. Trimming cost V 2 bases and J 4 bases; bases outside gene matches: 4. CDR3 length: 14 residues. The germline V gene encodes CDR1 SGDLS and CDR2 YYNGEE. In DNA form, the CDR3 reads TGTGCCAGCAGCGTGGGACAGGGTACTTACGAGCAGTACTTC. It is translated as CASSVGQGTYEQYF.